The present T cell receptor (beta chain) was sequenced within a study of early stage breast cancer tumors (dated by TCRdb to about 2017). Study-wide context: Of the approximately 15 invasive breast tumors, about 13 were found to be estrogen receptor-positive, progesterone receptor-positive and HER2-negative. The samples as a whole yielded under 3,500,000 detected templates, corresponding to over a million unique clonotypes. Most of the 12 ER+/PR+/HER2- tumors were invasive ductal carcinomas, while the other four were invasive lobular carcinomas. On average, each sample got around 10-fold read coverage. Results and caveats for the whole study, not just this receptor: Chain pairing and functional markers such as CD4, CD8 and FOXP3 were not captured by bulk genomic DNA sequencing of unsorted cells. Compared with adjacent normal breast tissue, tumors had roughly 2.5-fold higher T cell density and higher clonality. Repertoires from blood resembled normal breast more closely than tumor, and using blood as a reference for each tissue separated tumor from normal in 14 of 16 patients. Because the cohort was small, analysis by tumor subtype was not possible. Enriched TCRB sequences shared across patients were found to be mostly commonly generated sequences that were unlikely to play an important role in the tumor microenvironment.

Each sample was amplified as two independent genomic DNA replicates: 0.45 to 0.5 ug for blood and approximately 1.5 ug for tumor or normal breast. TCRB sequencing of genomic DNA was carried out with the ImmunoSeq Intro kit according to the manufacturer's instructions. Multiplex PCR ran roughly 30 cycles with proprietary primers and spike-in control sequences for absolute quantification. Single-end 150-bp reads were used to sequence an 87-bp fragment spanning the CDR3 and the flanking V and J genes. Each lane of an Illumina MiSeq running version 3.0 chemistry carried seven multiplexed samples, with two replicates apiece. The authors processed their data as follows. The vendor's proprietary pipeline handled the raw data processing, merging both replicates into a single result for each sample. A clonotype was defined as productive rearrangements that share the same V-gene family, CDR3 amino acid sequence and J-gene segment. Clonality was calculated as 1 minus the normalized Shannon entropy (Pielou evenness) of TCRB abundances. T cell density was estimated by dividing total templates by the number of input cells inferred from the DNA input amount. Recon, run with its default parameters, was used to estimate overall repertoire diversity and clonality. Clonotypes with over 0.1% abundance in tumor and at least 32-fold higher abundance in tumor than in normal breast were defined as tumor-enriched. As stored in TCRdb, this immuneACCESS dataset retains in-frame rearrangements with V and J assigned. A fraction of the clones does not appear; measured against another copy, unresolved V genes explain less than half of the discrepancy, and the remainder lacks a known reason. The V and J calls and clone size were taken over from that table, and D and trimming were inferred from the DNA. This sample has 20,000 or so clones in its table, and more than 75% of those were observed once. The ten top clones hold around a quarter of the sample.

CDR1 is given as SGHDT and CDR2 as YYEEEE, both from the germline V gene. V sheds 2 bases and J sheds 0 bases, leaving 13 bases between their ends. The CDR3 goes from the cysteine to the phenylalanine over 16 residues. The sequence is cut down to CDR3 DNA, 48 bases in frame from base 1. The study profiled bulk TCR beta-chain repertoires in matched peripheral blood, tumor and adjacent normal breast tissue taken from approximately 16 patients with early-stage breast cancer. Before surgery, roughly 4.5-11 mL of whole blood was collected in EDTA tubes and processed within 2 hours. Peripheral blood mononuclear cells were isolated by Ficoll-Paque centrifugation in SepMate-50 tubes. For storage in liquid nitrogen, PBMCs were cryopreserved as aliquots of roughly 2 to 4 million cells in about 90% FBS with 10% DMSO. The Qiagen AllPrep DNA/RNA Mini kit was used for genomic DNA extraction. As to this clone: There is no known antigen for this receptor. No much larger clonotype is one base removed from it; base qualities were not supplied.

The sequence was collected from a person aged 60 to 70 with breast cancer. This chain joins TRBV5-6 to TRBJ2-3; tentative D gene TRBD2, with 6 bases matching. The sample consisted of blood. The CDR3 protein is CASSLPGLISTDTQYF. The nucleotides read TGTGCCAGCAGCTTACCGGGACTGATTAGCACAGATACGCAGTATTTT. The CDR3, completed at both ends by the reference TRBV5-6 and TRBJ2-3 genes, gives the full variable domain DAGVTQSPTHLIKTRGQQVTLRCSPKSGHDTVSWYQQALGQGPQFIFQYYEEEERQRGNFPDRFSGHQFPNYSSELNVNALLLGDSALYLCASSLPGLISTDTQYFGPGTRLTVL.